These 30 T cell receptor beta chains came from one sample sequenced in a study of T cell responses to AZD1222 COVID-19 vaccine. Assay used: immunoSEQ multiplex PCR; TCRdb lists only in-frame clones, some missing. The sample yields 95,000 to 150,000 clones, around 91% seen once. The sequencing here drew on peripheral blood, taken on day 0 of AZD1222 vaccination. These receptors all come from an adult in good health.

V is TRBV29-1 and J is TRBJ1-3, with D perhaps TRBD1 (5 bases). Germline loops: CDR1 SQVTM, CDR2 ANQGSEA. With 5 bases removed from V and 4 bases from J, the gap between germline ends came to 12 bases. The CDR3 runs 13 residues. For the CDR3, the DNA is TGCAGCGTTAGGGGCTCGGGGGGAAACACCATATATTTT. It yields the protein CSVRGSGGNTIYF.

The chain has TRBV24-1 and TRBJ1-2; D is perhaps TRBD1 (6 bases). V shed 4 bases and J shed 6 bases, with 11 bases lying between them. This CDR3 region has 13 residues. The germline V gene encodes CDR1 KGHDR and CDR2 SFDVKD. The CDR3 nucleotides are TGTGCCACCAGTGAAACAGGGAGCGATGGCTACACCTTC. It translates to CATSETGSDGYTF.

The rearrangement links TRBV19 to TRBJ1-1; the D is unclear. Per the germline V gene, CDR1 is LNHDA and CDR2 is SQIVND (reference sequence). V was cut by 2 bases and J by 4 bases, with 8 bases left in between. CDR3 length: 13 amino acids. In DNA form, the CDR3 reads TGTGCCAGTAGTATATCTCCGAGCACTGAAGCTTTCTTT. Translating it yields CASSISPSTEAFF.

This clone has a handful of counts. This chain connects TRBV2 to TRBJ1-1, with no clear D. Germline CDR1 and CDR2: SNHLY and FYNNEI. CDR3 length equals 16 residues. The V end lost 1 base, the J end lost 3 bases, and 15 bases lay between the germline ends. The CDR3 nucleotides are TGTGCCAGCAGTGAAGTAATTGGTTGGCCCGACACTGAAGCTTTCTTT. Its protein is CASSEVIGWPDTEAFF.

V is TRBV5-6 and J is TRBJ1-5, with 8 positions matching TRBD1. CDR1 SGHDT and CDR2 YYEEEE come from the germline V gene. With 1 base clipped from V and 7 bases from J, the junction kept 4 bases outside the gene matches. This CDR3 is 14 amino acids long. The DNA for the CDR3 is TGTGCCAGCAGCTTGCAGGGGGCGCGACAGCCCCAGCATTTT. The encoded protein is CASSLQGARQPQHF.

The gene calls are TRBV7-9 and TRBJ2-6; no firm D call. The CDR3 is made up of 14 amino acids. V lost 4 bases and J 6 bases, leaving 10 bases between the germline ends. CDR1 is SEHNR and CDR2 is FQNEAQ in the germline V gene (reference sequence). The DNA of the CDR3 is TGTGCCAGCAGCTCCTCGGTTGCGGCCAACGTCCTGACTTTC. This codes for CASSSSVAANVLTF. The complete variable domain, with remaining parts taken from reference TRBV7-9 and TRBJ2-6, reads DTGVSQNPRHKITKRGQNVTFRCDPISEHNRLYWYRQTLGQGPEFLTYFQNEAQLEKSRLLSDRFSAERPKGSFSTLEIQRTEQGDSAMYLCASSSSVAANVLTFGAGSRLTVL.

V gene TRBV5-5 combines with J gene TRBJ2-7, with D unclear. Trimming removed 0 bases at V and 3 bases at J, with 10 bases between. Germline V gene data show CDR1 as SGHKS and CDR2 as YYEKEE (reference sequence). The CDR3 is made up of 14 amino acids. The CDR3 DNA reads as TGTGCCAGCAGCTTGGATCGTCAGAACTACGAGCAGTACTTC. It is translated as CASSLDRQNYEQYF.

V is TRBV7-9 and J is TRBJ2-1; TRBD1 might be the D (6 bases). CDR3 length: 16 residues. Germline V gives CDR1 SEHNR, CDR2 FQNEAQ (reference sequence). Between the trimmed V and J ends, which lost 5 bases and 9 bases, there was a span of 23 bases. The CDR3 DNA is TGTGCCAGCAGCCCCTGGGTCCAGGGACCACAGGGTGAGCAGTTCTTC. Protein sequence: CASSPWVQGPQGEQFF.

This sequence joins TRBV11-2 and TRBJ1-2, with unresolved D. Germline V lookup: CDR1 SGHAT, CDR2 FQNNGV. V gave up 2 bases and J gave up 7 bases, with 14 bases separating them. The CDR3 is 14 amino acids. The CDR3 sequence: CASSLTSLGGGYTF. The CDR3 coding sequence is TGTGCCAGCAGCTTAACATCACTGGGAGGTGGCTACACCTTC.

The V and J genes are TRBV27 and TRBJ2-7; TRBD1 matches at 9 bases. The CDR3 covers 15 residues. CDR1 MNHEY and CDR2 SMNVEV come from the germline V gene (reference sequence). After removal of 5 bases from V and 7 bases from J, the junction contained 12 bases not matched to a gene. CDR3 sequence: CASSDRDRASREQYF. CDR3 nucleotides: TGTGCCAGCAGTGACCGGGACAGGGCCTCACGTGAGCAGTACTTC.

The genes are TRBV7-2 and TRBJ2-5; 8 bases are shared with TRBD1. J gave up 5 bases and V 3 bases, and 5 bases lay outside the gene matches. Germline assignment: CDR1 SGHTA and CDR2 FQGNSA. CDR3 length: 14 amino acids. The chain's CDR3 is CASSFDRGGETQYF. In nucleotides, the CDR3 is TGTGCCAGCAGCTTCGACAGGGGCGGGGAGACCCAGTACTTC.

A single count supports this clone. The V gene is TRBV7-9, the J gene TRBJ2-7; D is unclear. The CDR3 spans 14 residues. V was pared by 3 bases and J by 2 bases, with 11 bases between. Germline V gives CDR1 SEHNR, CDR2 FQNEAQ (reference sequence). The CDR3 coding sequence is TGTGCCAGCAGCTTCCCGACGACCCCCTACGAGCAGTACTTC. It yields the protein CASSFPTTPYEQYF.

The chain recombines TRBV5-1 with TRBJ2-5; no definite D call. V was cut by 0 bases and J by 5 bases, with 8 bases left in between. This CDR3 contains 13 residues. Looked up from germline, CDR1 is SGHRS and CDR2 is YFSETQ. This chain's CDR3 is CASSLGVGETQYF. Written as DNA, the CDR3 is TGCGCCAGCAGCTTGGGCGTAGGGGAGACCCAGTACTTC.

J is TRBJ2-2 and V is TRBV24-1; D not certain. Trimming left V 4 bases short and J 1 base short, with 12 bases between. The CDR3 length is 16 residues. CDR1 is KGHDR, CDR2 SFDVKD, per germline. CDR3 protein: CATSDTPPQNTGELFF. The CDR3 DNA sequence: TGTGCCACCAGTGACACGCCGCCCCAGAACACCGGGGAGCTGTTTTTT.

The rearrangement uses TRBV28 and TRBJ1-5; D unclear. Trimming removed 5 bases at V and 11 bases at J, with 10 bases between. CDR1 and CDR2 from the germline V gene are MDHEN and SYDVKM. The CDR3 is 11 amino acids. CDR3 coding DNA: TGTGCCAGCAGTGGGTTCCCTGCCCAGCATTTT. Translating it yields CASSGFPAQHF.

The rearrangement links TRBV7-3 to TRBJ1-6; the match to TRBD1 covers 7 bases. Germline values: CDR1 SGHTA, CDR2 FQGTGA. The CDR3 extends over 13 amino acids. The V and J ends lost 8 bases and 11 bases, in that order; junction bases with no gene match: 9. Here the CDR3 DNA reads TGTGCCAGCGGAACGACAGGGAACGCACCCCTCCACTTT. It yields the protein CASGTTGNAPLHF.

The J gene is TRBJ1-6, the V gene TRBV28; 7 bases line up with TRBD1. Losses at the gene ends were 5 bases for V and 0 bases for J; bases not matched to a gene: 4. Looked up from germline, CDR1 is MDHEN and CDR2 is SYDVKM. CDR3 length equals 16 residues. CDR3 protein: CASSIGTVSYNSPLHF. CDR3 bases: TGTGCCAGCAGTATAGGGACAGTCTCCTATAATTCACCCCTCCACTTT.

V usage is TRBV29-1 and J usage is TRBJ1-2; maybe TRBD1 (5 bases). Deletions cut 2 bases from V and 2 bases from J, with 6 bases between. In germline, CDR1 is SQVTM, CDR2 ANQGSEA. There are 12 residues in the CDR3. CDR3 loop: CSVESGNYGYTF. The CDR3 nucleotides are TGCAGCGTTGAATCAGGGAACTATGGCTACACCTTC. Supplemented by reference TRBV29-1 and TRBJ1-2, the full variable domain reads SAVISQKPSRDICQRGTSLTIQCQVDSQVTMMFWYRQQPGQSLTLIATANQGSEATYESGFVIDKFPISRPNLTFSTLTVSNMSPEDSSIYLCSVESGNYGYTFGSGTRLTVV.

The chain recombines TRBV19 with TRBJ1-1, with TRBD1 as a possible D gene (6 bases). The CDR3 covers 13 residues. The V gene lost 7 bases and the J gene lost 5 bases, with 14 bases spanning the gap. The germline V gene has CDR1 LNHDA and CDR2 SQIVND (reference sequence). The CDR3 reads CASNTWTATEAFF. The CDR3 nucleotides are TGTGCCAGTAACACGTGGACAGCTACTGAAGCTTTCTTT.

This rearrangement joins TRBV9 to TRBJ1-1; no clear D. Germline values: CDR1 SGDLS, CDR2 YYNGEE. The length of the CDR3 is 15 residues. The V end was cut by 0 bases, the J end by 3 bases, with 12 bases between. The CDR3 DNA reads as TGTGCCAGCAGCGTAGGGGCGAGTCGGGACACTGAAGCTTTCTTT. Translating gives CASSVGASRDTEAFF.

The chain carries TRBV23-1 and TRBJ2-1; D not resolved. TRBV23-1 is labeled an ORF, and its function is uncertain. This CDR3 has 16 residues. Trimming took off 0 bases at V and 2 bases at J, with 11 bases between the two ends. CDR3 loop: CASSQSLSGTYNEQFF. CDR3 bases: TGCGCCAGCAGTCAATCCCTCAGTGGTACCTACAATGAGCAGTTCTTC.

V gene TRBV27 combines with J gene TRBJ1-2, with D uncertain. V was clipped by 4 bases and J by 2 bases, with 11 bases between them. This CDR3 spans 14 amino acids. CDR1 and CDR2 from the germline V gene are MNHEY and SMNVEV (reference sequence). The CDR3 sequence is CASSSRRENYGYTF. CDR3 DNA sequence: TGTGCCAGCAGTTCCCGCAGAGAGAACTATGGCTACACCTTC.

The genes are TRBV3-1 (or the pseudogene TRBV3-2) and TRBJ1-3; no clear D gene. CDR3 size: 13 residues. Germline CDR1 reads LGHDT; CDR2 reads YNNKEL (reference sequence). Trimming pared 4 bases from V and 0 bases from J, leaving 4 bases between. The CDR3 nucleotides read TGTGCCAGCAGCCCGGGCTCTGGAAACACCATATATTTT. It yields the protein CASSPGSGNTIYF.

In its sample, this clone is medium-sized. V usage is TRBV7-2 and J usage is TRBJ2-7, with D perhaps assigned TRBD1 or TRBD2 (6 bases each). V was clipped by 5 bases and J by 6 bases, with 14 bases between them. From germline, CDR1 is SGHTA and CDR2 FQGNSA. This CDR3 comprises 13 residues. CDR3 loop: CASSPWGASEQYF. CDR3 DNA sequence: TGTGCCAGCAGCCCCTGGGGGGCTAGCGAGCAGTACTTC.

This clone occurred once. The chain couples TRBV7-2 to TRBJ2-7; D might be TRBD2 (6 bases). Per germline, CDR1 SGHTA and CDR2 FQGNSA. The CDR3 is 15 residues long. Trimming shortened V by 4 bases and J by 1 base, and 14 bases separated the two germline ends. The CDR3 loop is CASSWKGGGSYEQYF. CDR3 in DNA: TGTGCCAGCAGCTGGAAAGGTGGAGGGTCCTACGAGCAGTACTTC.

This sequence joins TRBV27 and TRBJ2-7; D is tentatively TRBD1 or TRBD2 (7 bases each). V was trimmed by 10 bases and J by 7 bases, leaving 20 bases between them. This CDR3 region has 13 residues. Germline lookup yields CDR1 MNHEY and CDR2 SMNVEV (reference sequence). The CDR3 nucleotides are TGTGCCACAAGACAGGGAGGGTTTCGGGAGCAGTACTTC. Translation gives CATRQGGFREQYF.

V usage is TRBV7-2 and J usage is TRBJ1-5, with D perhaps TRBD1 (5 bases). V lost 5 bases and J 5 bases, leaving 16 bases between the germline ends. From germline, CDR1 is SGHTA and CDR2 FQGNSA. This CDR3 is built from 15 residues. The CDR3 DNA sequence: TGTGCCAGCAGCCCCCGGCAGGGTCTGTATCAGCCCCAGCATTTT. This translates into CASSPRQGLYQPQHF. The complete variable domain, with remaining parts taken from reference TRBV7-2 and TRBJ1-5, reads GAGVSQSPSNKVTEKGKDVELRCDPISGHTALYWYRQSLGQGLEFLIYFQGNSAPDKSGLPSDRFSAERTGGSVSTLTIQRTQQEDSAVYLCASSPRQGLYQPQHFGDGTRLSIL.

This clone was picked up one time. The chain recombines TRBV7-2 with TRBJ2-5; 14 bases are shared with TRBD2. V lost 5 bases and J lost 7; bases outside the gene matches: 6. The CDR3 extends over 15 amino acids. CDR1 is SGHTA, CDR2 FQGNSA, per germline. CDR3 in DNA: TGTGCCAGCAGCCTGACTAGCGGGGGGGCGGGGACCCAGTACTTC. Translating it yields CASSLTSGGAGTQYF.

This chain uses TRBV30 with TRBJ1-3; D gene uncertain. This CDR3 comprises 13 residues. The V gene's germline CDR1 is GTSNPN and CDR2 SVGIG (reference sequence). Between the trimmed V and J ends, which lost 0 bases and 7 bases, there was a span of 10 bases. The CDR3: CAWSVNGRNTIYF. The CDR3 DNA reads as TGTGCCTGGAGTGTTAACGGGAGGAACACCATATATTTT.

The CDR3 sequence is CASSLLGSAYEQYF. The CDR3 DNA is TGTGCCAGCAGTCTTCTAGGGTCGGCCTACGAGCAGTACTTC. This rearrangement joins TRBV27 to TRBJ2-7; D is undetermined. The CDR3 is 14 amino acids. CDR1 and CDR2 from the germline V gene are MNHEY and SMNVEV (reference sequence). Between the trimmed V and J ends, which lost 5 bases and 2 bases, there was a span of 13 bases.